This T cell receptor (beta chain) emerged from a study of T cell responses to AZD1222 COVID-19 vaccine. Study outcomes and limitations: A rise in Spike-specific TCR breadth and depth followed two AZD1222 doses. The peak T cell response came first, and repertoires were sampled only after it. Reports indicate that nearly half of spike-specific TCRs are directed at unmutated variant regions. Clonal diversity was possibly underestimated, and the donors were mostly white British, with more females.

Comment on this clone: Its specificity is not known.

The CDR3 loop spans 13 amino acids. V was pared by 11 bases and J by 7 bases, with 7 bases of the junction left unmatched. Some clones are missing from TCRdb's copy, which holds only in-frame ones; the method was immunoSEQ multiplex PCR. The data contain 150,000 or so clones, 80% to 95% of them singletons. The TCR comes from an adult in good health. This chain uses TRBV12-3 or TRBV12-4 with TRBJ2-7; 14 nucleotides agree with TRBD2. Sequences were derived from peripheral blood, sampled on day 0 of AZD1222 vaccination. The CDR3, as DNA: TGTGCCTCGGCGGGACTAGCGGGAGATGAGCAGTACTTC. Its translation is CASAGLAGDEQYF.